The present T cell receptor (beta chain) was sequenced within a study of graft-versus-host responses after intestinal transplantation. Notes on this clone: Its antigen remains unidentified.

Only in-frame clones appear in the TCRdb table, and some are missing; sequencing was by immunoSEQ multiplex PCR. The sample has more than 95,000 clones, about 88% seen once; the top ten hold over 0.7%. The CDR3 loop spans 16 amino acids. The ends were cut back, 5 bases at V and 2 bases at J, with 19 bases in the middle. Germline V CDR1 and CDR2: MDHEN, SYDVKM. The clonotype originates from a human donor who received an intestinal transplant. The V call is TRBV28, the J call TRBJ2-7; D perhaps matches TRBD1 (6 bases). The sequencing here drew on unstimulated CD4+ T cells sorted from spleen or lymph node cells, taken before intestinal transplant. As DNA, the CDR3 is TGTGCCAGCAGTACGAGACAGGCTAGTCTTGCCTACGAGCAGTACTTC. It encodes CASSTRQASLAYEQYF.